The entry that follows covers one T cell receptor (beta chain) sequence. Produced via immunoSEQ multiplex PCR; TCRdb's table is partial and in-frame only. The data contain about 100,000 clones, around 85% of them singletons. The sample originates from a study of blood T cell repertoires in COVID-19. Whole-study context: PBMCs, B-cell-depleted T cells, or T cells provided the cDNA or gDNA that made up the material.

V gave up 0 bases and J gave up 1 base; unmatched junction bases: 1. Germline CDR1 reads MNHEY; CDR2 reads SMNVEV (reference sequence). CDR3 length: 16 amino acids. The sequencing input was peripheral blood. This chain uses TRBV27 with TRBJ2-4, with 9 bases lining up with TRBD1. The origin of this receptor is a human donor in a cohort sampled during active COVID-19. Here the CDR3 DNA reads TGTGCCAGCAGTTTATCGACAGGGGGTGCCAAAAACATTCAGTACTTC. It codes for CASSLSTGGAKNIQYF.